The 8 T cell receptor beta chains below were found in one sample sequenced in a study of shared clonotypes between healthy human individuals. The table came from immunoSEQ multiplex PCR; TCRdb's copy has only in-frame clones and leaves some out. The data contain about 2.4 million clones, more than 85% of them singletons. The sample was naive CD4+ T cells from PBMCs. Documented subset: CD45RA+ positively selected. The receptors derive from a man aged 18 to 30 in good health. Some clones in this sample may be carry-over from other donors' samples.

This chain connects TRBV5-1 to TRBJ2-7; D could derive from TRBD1 or TRBD2 (5 bases each). The CDR3 loop spans 18 amino acids. Trimming left V 0 bases short and J 3 bases short, with 22 bases between. CDR1 is SGHRS and CDR2 is YFSETQ in the germline V gene. In DNA form, the CDR3 reads TGCGCCAGCAGCTTGGCCCCCAGTGGGGGTGGGGAAAGCTACGAGCAGTACTTC. Its protein product is CASSLAPSGGGESYEQYF. The variable domain in full, completed from reference TRBV5-1 and TRBJ2-7, reads KAGVTQTPRYLIKTRGQQVTLSCSPISGHRSVSWYQQTPGQGLQFLFEYFSETQRNKGNFPGRFSGRQFSNSRSEMNVSTLELGDSALYLCASSLAPSGGGESYEQYFGPGTRLTVT.

Only one count was recorded for this clone. In the same sample, other DNA sequences code for this CDR3. The rearrangement uses TRBV11-2 and TRBJ2-7, with TRBD2 matching 7 bases. Unmatched junction bases numbered 4, after V lost 3 bases and J lost 2 bases. Germline CDR1 is SGHAT and CDR2 is FQNNGV. The CDR3 is 14 amino acids. CDR3 amino acids: CASSLSSGTYEQYF. CDR3 bases: TGTGCCAGCAGCTTGTCTAGCGGCACCTACGAGCAGTACTTC.

The chain employs TRBV5-1 and TRBJ2-1; 11 bases align to TRBD2. This CDR3 region has 17 residues. The V segment lost 4 bases and the J segment 1 base; nucleotides outside the gene matches: 7. Germline V gene sequence: CDR1 SGHRS, CDR2 YFSETQ. CDR3 sequence reads: CASSQKGLAVSYNEQFF. The CDR3 coding sequence is TGCGCCAGCAGCCAGAAGGGACTAGCGGTTTCCTACAATGAGCAGTTCTTC. Complete variable domain (other parts from reference TRBV5-1 and TRBJ2-1): KAGVTQTPRYLIKTRGQQVTLSCSPISGHRSVSWYQQTPGQGLQFLFEYFSETQRNKGNFPGRFSGRQFSNSRSEMNVSTLELGDSALYLCASSQKGLAVSYNEQFFGPGTRLTVL.

Remarks on this clone: In the same sample, other DNA sequences code for this CDR3. The chain is built from TRBV28 and TRBJ2-7; TRBD2 is a possible D gene (5 bases). This CDR3 is built from 12 residues. Germline CDR1 reads MDHEN; CDR2 reads SYDVKM. V was cut by 1 base and J by 7 bases, with 8 bases left in between. CDR3 bases: TGTGCCAGCAGTTTATCTCGAGGGGAGCAGTACTTC. This sequence encodes CASSLSRGEQYF.

The V call is TRBV19, the J call TRBJ2-2, with TRBD1 matching 10 bases. The junction had 6 bases not matched to a gene; V was cut back by 6 bases and J by 2 bases. The CDR3 contains 16 residues. CDR1 LNHDA and CDR2 SQIVND come from the germline V gene (reference sequence). CDR3 DNA sequence: TGTGCCAGTAGCGAAAGGGACAGGGGAAACACCGGGGAGCTGTTTTTT. Its protein is CASSERDRGNTGELFF. The full variable domain, completed using reference TRBV19 and TRBJ2-2, is DGGITQSPKYLFRKEGQNVTLSCEQNLNHDAMYWYRQDPGQGLRLIYYSQIVNDFQKGDIAEGYSVSREKKESFPLTVTSAQKNPTAFYLCASSERDRGNTGELFFGEGSRLTVL.

The V call is TRBV2, the J call TRBJ1-1; D perhaps matches TRBD1 (5 bases). The CDR3 runs 16 residues. Germline loops: CDR1 SNHLY, CDR2 FYNNEI. Trimming took 6 bases from V and 1 from J, leaving 18 bases between them. CDR3 coding DNA: TGTGCCAGCAGGGGACGCTTGGGGCAGAAGAACACTGAAGCTTTCTTT. Amino acid sequence: CASRGRLGQKNTEAFF.

This chain links TRBV4-2 with TRBJ2-5; 9 bases match TRBD1. Germline CDR1 reads LGHNA; CDR2 reads YNFKEQ. This CDR3 has 16 amino acids. V shed 3 bases, J shed 4 bases, and the junction held 9 bases outside the gene matches. The CDR3 reads CASSQQDTGGAETQYF. CDR3 nucleotides: TGTGCCAGCAGCCAGCAGGACACAGGGGGCGCAGAGACCCAGTACTTC.

V is TRBV5-8 and J is TRBJ1-5; 7 bases are shared with TRBD1. Germline lookup yields CDR1 SGHTS and CDR2 YDEGEE. Losses at the gene ends were 1 base for V and 2 bases for J; bases not matched to a gene: 6. The CDR3 extends over 16 amino acids. The CDR3 nucleotides are TGTGCCAGCAGCTTGTCAGGGGGAGCGGGCAATCAGCCCCAGCATTTT. The encoded protein is CASSLSGGAGNQPQHF.